Presented here are 31 T cell receptor beta chains from one specimen sequenced in a study of T cell responses to AZD1222 COVID-19 vaccine. The table came from immunoSEQ multiplex PCR; TCRdb's copy has only in-frame clones and leaves some out. In the table there are 130,000 to 150,000 clones, just over 85% of which are singletons. Sequenced material: peripheral blood, taken 28 days after the second AZD1222 dose. These receptors all come from an adult who received the AZD1222 COVID-19 vaccine.

The chain has TRBV5-1 and TRBJ2-7; a weak D match, TRBD1 (6 bases). The germline gives CDR1 SGHRS, CDR2 YFSETQ. The CDR3 spans 16 residues. Trimming shortened V by 5 bases and J by 0 bases, and 18 bases separated the two germline ends. For the CDR3, the DNA is TGCGCCAGCAGGAAGGGGGTAGAACTGGGCTCCTACGAGCAGTACTTC. Protein: CASRKGVELGSYEQYF.

The chain joins TRBV10-3 to TRBJ1-2; D is perhaps TRBD1 (5 bases). In germline, CDR1 is ENHRY, CDR2 SYGVKD. V lost 7 bases and J 8 bases, leaving 23 bases between the germline ends. The CDR3 has 15 amino acids. The CDR3 DNA reads as TGTGCCATCAACATCGAGGGGTCGGGCTCGAGGGGCTACACCTTC. This codes for CAINIEGSGSRGYTF.

The chain recombines TRBV5-8 with TRBJ1-1; no definite D call. V was cut by 6 bases and J by 3 bases, with 18 bases left in between. The CDR3 extends over 15 amino acids. Germline lookup yields CDR1 SGHTS and CDR2 YDEGEE. The CDR3 sequence: CASTPAVSRDTEAFF. The CDR3 DNA is TGTGCCAGCACCCCCGCAGTCTCCCGGGACACTGAAGCTTTCTTT.

V gene TRBV19 combines with J gene TRBJ2-1; possibly TRBD1 or TRBD2 for D (5 bases each). The CDR3 is 15 residues long. Germline values: CDR1 LNHDA, CDR2 SQIVND (reference sequence). V lost 4 bases to trimming and J lost 4 bases, with 14 bases between them. The chain's CDR3 is CASSKRGGPYNEQFF. In nucleotides, the CDR3 is TGTGCCAGTAGTAAGAGGGGCGGGCCTTACAATGAGCAGTTCTTC.

V and J are TRBV3-1 (or the pseudogene TRBV3-2) and TRBJ1-2; possible D gene TRBD1, 6 bases. Germline CDR1 reads LGHDT; CDR2 reads YNNKEL (reference sequence). The V and J ends lost 4 bases and 4 bases respectively, with 13 bases between them. The CDR3 totals 14 residues. The CDR3 is CASSLHRESYGYTF. For the CDR3, the DNA is TGTGCCAGCAGCCTTCACAGGGAGTCCTATGGCTACACCTTC.

The chain couples TRBV5-1 to TRBJ2-2; 14 positions agree with TRBD2. The CDR3 length is 17 residues. Trimming removed 7 bases from V and 0 bases from J; junction bases left unmatched: 5. The germline V gene encodes CDR1 SGHRS and CDR2 YFSETQ. CDR3 nucleotide sequence: TGCGCCAGCTCCCGGACTAGCGGGGGGACGAACACCGGGGAGCTGTTTTTT. It yields the protein CASSRTSGGTNTGELFF.

This chain joins TRBV12-3 or TRBV12-4 and TRBJ1-1; no clear D gene. This CDR3 contains 13 residues. Trimming stripped 0 bases from V and 4 bases from J, with 6 bases between. CDR3 region: CASSLAWGTEAFF. The CDR3 DNA follows: TGTGCCAGCAGTTTAGCGTGGGGCACTGAAGCTTTCTTT.

The chain recombines TRBV10-2 with TRBJ1-1; D unresolved. Trimming pared 6 bases from V and 3 bases from J, leaving 11 bases between. Germline CDR1 WSHSY, CDR2 SAAADI. CDR3 length: 13 amino acids. CDR3 bases: TGCGCCAGCAGAAAAGGACGGGACACTGAAGCTTTCTTT. It specifies CASRKGRDTEAFF.

This clone was counted a few times. The genes are TRBV5-1 and TRBJ2-1; D uncertain. The V end was cut by 2 bases, the J end by 7 bases, with 4 bases between. The CDR3 has 11 residues. Germline V CDR1 and CDR2: SGHRS, YFSETQ. The CDR3 sequence: CASSFSNEQFF. The CDR3 coding sequence is TGCGCCAGCAGCTTCTCAAATGAGCAGTTCTTC.

The J gene is TRBJ2-1, the V gene TRBV4-1; 10 nucleotides line up with TRBD2. The V gene's germline CDR1 is MGHRA and CDR2 YSYEKL. The trim removed 3 bases at V and 8 bases at J, leaving 4 bases unmatched. CDR3 length equals 14 residues. The CDR3 DNA is TGCGCCAGCAGCCACGGGACTAGCGAGGATGAGCAGTTCTTC. Translated, it gives CASSHGTSEDEQFF.

The rearrangement links TRBV27 to TRBJ1-6, with TRBD1 matching 9 bases. CDR3 length: 17 amino acids. Germline trimming cut 3 bases from V and 7 bases from J; bases unmatched to any gene: 10. Germline CDR1 reads MNHEY; CDR2 reads SMNVEV (reference sequence). CDR3 nucleotides: TGTGCCAGCAGTTTGGAGGGAATAGGACAGGGGAATTCACCCCTCCACTTT. Amino acids: CASSLEGIGQGNSPLHF.

The chain joins TRBV7-9 to TRBJ1-1; TRBD1 matches 9 bases. CDR1 is SEHNR, CDR2 FQNEAQ, per germline (reference sequence). With V trimmed by 4 bases and J by 6 bases, 3 bases remained unmatched. This CDR3 is 13 amino acids long. Here the CDR3 reads CASSSGTGPEAFF. The CDR3 nucleotides are TGTGCCAGCAGCTCTGGGACAGGGCCTGAAGCTTTCTTT.

This clone was detected only a few times. The chain recombines TRBV7-9 with TRBJ1-2, with 8 bases aligning to TRBD1. Germline CDR1 reads SEHNR; CDR2 reads FQNEAQ (reference sequence). V shed 5 bases and J 4 bases; nucleotides not matched to a gene: 6. The CDR3 runs to 14 residues. The CDR3 protein is CASSPRQGTYGYTF. DNA for the CDR3: TGTGCCAGCAGCCCAAGACAGGGGACCTATGGCTACACCTTC.

This chain links TRBV30 with TRBJ2-2; 9 positions match TRBD1. The CDR3 length is 15 residues. Germline CDR1 reads GTSNPN; CDR2 reads SVGIG (reference sequence). Trimming took 0 bases from V and 6 from J; bases not matched to a gene: 5. The CDR3 coding sequence is TGTGCCTGGAGTGTAGGGACAGGGTGGGCCGGGGAGCTGTTTTTT. It translates to CAWSVGTGWAGELFF.

The count of this clone is one. V is TRBV28 and J is TRBJ2-2; 8 bases are shared with TRBD1. The CDR3 has 18 residues. The trim removed 1 base at V and 9 bases at J, leaving 16 bases unmatched. Germline lookup yields CDR1 MDHEN and CDR2 SYDVKM. Here the CDR3 DNA reads TGTGCCAGCAGTTTATACGGTGTGGAGACAGGGGCTATCCGGGAGCTGTTTTTT. Amino acids: CASSLYGVETGAIRELFF.

The V and J genes are TRBV5-4 and TRBJ1-2; no firm D call. Deletions cut 0 bases from V and 3 bases from J, with 9 bases between. There are 14 residues in the CDR3. Germline V gene data show CDR1 as SGHNT and CDR2 as YYREEE (reference sequence). The CDR3 here is CASSLATGDYGYTF. The CDR3 bases are TGTGCCAGCAGCTTGGCCACGGGCGACTATGGCTACACCTTC.

The chain links TRBV7-2 to TRBJ2-2; D unclear. This CDR3 has 12 residues. Germline V gene data show CDR1 as SGHTA and CDR2 as FQGNSA. V was pared by 2 bases and J by 7 bases, with 5 bases between. The DNA for the CDR3 is TGTGCCAGCAGCTTACGTATCGGGGAGCTGTTTTTT. It specifies CASSLRIGELFF.

This clone was counted only a few times. The rearrangement uses TRBV9 and TRBJ1-2; weak D call: TRBD1 (6 bases). Germline CDR1 reads SGDLS; CDR2 reads YYNGEE. The CDR3 has 15 amino acids. With 0 bases removed from V and 4 bases from J, the gap between germline ends came to 13 bases. CDR3 in amino acids: CASSVVGGVGYGYTF. The CDR3 bases are TGTGCCAGCAGCGTAGTTGGGGGCGTTGGCTATGGCTACACCTTC. The full variable domain, its missing parts supplied by reference TRBV9 and TRBJ1-2, is DSGVTQTPKHLITATGQRVTLRCSPRSGDLSVYWYQQSLDQGLQFLIQYYNGEERAKGNILERFSAQQFPDLHSELNLSSLELGDSALYFCASSVVGGVGYGYTFGSGTRLTVV.

CDR3 in DNA: TGTGCCTGGAAGCGAGGGGAGACCCAGTACTTC. This encodes CAWKRGETQYF. This sequence joins TRBV30 and TRBJ2-5; the D gene is possibly TRBD2 (5 bases). Trimming pared 4 bases from V and 5 bases from J, leaving 8 bases between. Germline V gene sequence: CDR1 GTSNPN, CDR2 SVGIG (reference sequence). The CDR3 totals 11 residues.

The chain is built from TRBV30 and TRBJ1-1; D is perhaps TRBD1 (6 bases). Germline V gives CDR1 GTSNPN, CDR2 SVGIG (reference sequence). The CDR3 is 15 residues long. Deletions cut 3 bases from V and 1 base from J, with 15 bases between. CDR3: CAWSPLQGSNTEAFF. The CDR3 coding sequence is TGTGCCTGGAGCCCACTCCAGGGGTCGAACACTGAAGCTTTCTTT.

The rearrangement uses TRBV11-2 and TRBJ1-6, with D tentatively TRBD1 (5 bases). Trimming removed 4 bases at V and 5 bases at J, with 18 bases between. Germline CDR1 and CDR2: SGHAT and FQNNGV. The CDR3 spans 17 residues. In nucleotides, the CDR3 is TGTGCCAGCAGCTCCATCCCTAGGAAGGGACATAATTCACCCCTCCACTTT. Protein product: CASSSIPRKGHNSPLHF.

The chain joins TRBV5-1 to TRBJ2-3, with TRBD1 matching over 7 bases. Per germline, CDR1 SGHRS and CDR2 YFSETQ. This CDR3 spans 14 amino acids. V gave up 7 bases and J gave up 0 bases; unmatched junction bases: 5. This CDR3 reads CASSGTVSTDTQYF. For the CDR3, the DNA is TGCGCCAGCTCCGGGACAGTTAGCACAGATACGCAGTATTTT.

The chain combines TRBV7-2 with TRBJ2-3; tentative D call: TRBD1 (6 bases). Germline CDR1 SGHTA, CDR2 FQGNSA. The CDR3 runs to 14 residues. V was cut by 3 bases and J by 6 bases, with 13 bases left in between. The CDR3: CASSFVGAWDTQYF. The DNA for the CDR3 is TGTGCCAGCAGCTTCGTGGGGGCGTGGGATACGCAGTATTTT.

The chain employs TRBV27 and TRBJ2-7, with D perhaps matching TRBD2 (5 bases). Trimming shortened V by 5 bases and J by 5 bases, and 13 bases separated the two germline ends. The CDR3 has 13 amino acids. Germline V gene sequence: CDR1 MNHEY, CDR2 SMNVEV (reference sequence). This CDR3 reads CASSPEGVDEQYF. The CDR3 region has the DNA TGTGCCAGCAGTCCCGAGGGCGTCGACGAGCAGTACTTC.

V usage is TRBV5-1 and J usage is TRBJ2-5; the D call may be TRBD1 or TRBD2 (5 bases each). CDR3 size: 13 residues. Deletions cut 4 bases from V and 5 bases from J, with 12 bases between. The V gene's germline CDR1 is SGHRS and CDR2 YFSETQ. The CDR3, as DNA: TGCGCCAGCAGCAGGGACCAATGGGAGACCCAGTACTTC. Its translation: CASSRDQWETQYF.

V usage is TRBV29-1 and J usage is TRBJ1-1, with D perhaps TRBD1 (5 bases). Germline CDR1 is SQVTM and CDR2 is ANQGSEA. This CDR3 comprises 14 residues. Trimming cost V 4 bases and J 7 bases, with 19 bases left between them. The CDR3 DNA reads TGCAGCGTTGTACCTACAGGTCTCTCCGGTGAAGCTTTCTTT. Translation gives CSVVPTGLSGEAFF.

This chain joins TRBV18 and TRBJ2-7; D possibly corresponds to TRBD1 (5 bases). The CDR3 extends over 17 amino acids. Germline lookup yields CDR1 KGHSH and CDR2 LQKENI. V was shortened by 3 bases and J by 1 base, with 19 bases between the two germline ends. This CDR3 reads CASSPEAGLGWSYEQYF. CDR3 DNA: TGTGCCAGCTCACCCGAGGCAGGGCTAGGTTGGTCCTACGAGCAGTACTTC.

The chain uses TRBV6-4 and TRBJ1-1, with 12 bases matching TRBD1. Germline CDR1 and CDR2: MRHNA and SNTAGT. V was pared by 9 bases and J by 1 base, with 12 bases of the junction left unmatched. The length of the CDR3 is 17 residues. The CDR3 coding sequence is TGTGCCAGAGAAACCGGGGACAGGGGGCTTAGGAACACTGAAGCTTTCTTT. This translates into CARETGDRGLRNTEAFF.

The chain uses TRBV19 and TRBJ2-5, with TRBD1 matching 8 bases. The germline gives CDR1 LNHDA, CDR2 SQIVND (reference sequence). The CDR3 loop spans 13 amino acids. Trimming cost V 6 bases and J 7 bases; bases outside gene matches: 7. The DNA of the CDR3 is TGTGCCAGTAGCGAACAGGGGGTAGGGACCCAGTACTTC. Its translation is CASSEQGVGTQYF.

V and J are TRBV5-1 and TRBJ2-7, with unresolved D. The CDR3 covers 14 residues. The germline CDR1 and CDR2 sequences are SGHRS and YFSETQ. Trimming removed 2 bases from V and 0 bases from J, with 9 bases in between. CDR3 nucleotides: TGCGCCAGCAGCTTCAGTGGCAGCTCCTACGAGCAGTACTTC. It yields the protein CASSFSGSSYEQYF.

V and J are TRBV27 and TRBJ1-5; D gene ambiguous. There are 13 residues in the CDR3. Germline V gene sequence: CDR1 MNHEY, CDR2 SMNVEV (reference sequence). Deletions cut 3 bases from V and 4 bases from J, with 7 bases between. The CDR3: CASSFGLNQPQHF. In DNA, the CDR3 is TGTGCCAGCAGTTTTGGGCTAAATCAGCCCCAGCATTTT.